This is a list of T cell receptor beta chains from one sample in a study of immune evolution from preneoplasia to lung adenocarcinoma. The repertoire was sequenced with immunoSEQ multiplex PCR; TCRdb's copy has only in-frame clones and lacks some. The table lists fewer than 10,000 clones, around 73% of them singletons, with roughly a tenth in the top ten. Sequenced sample: FFPE minimally invasive lung adenocarcinoma tissue. These TCRs come from a donor aged 70 or older with lung adenocarcinoma. Each CDR3 is given with its conserved first and last residue. D genes are given only for firm matches. Where a row states a size, it is once, few, many or the class of an expanded clone; other rows omit it.

.	.	16	TRBV10-3	TRBJ2-1	TGTGCCATCAGAGCCCGGGGGGCTAGCTCCTACAATGAGCAGTTCTTC	CAIRARGASSYNEQFF
.	.	12	TRBV6-1	TRBJ2-1	TGTGCCAGCAGTGAAGCGCACAATGAGCAGTTCTTC	CASSEAHNEQFF
.	.	16	TRBV15	TRBJ1-2	TGTGCCACCAGCAGATTCCGGGACAACAGAAACTATGGCTACACCTTC	CATSRFRDNRNYGYTF
.	.	15	TRBV7-8	TRBJ2-1	TGTGCCAGCAGCTCCCTGTCTGCCTCCTACAATGAGCAGTTCTTC	CASSSLSASYNEQFF
.	.	9	TRBV6-6	TRBJ2-5	TGTCCCGAGGAAGAGACCCAGTACTTC	CPEEETQYF
.	.	13	TRBV7-8	TRBJ1-3	TGTGCCAGCGCCCCAGAGGGGGGAAACACCATATATTTT	CASAPEGGNTIYF
TRBD2	.	18	TRBV30	TRBJ2-3	TGTGCCTGGAGTACGGGACTAGCGGGAGTAAGGGGTACAGATACGCAGTATTTT	CAWSTGLAGVRGTDTQYF
.	.	14	TRBV19	TRBJ2-6	TGTGCCAGTAGCGCAGACTCTGGGGCCAACGTCCTGACTTTC	CASSADSGANVLTF
TRBD1	.	14	TRBV19	TRBJ1-5	TGTGCCAGTAGCATCTATCAGGGGGTCGAACCCCAGCATTTT	CASSIYQGVEPQHF
TRBD1	.	14	TRBV6-1	TRBJ1-2	TGTGCCAGCAGTGTAGACCCAGGGGGCAATGGCTACACCTTC	CASSVDPGGNGYTF
TRBD1	.	11	TRBV6-6	TRBJ1-1	TGTGCCAGCAGACCGGTGGACAGGGCTTTCTTT	CASRPVDRAFF
.	once	14	TRBV11-2	TRBJ2-1	TGTGCCAGCAGCTTTAGTAGCGGCTACAATGAGCAGTTCTTC	CASSFSSGYNEQFF
.	.	15	TRBV5-6	TRBJ2-3	TGTGCCAGCAGCTCCCCGGCGCGAAACACAGATACGCAGTATTTT	CASSSPARNTDTQYF
TRBD1	.	18	TRBV5-1	TRBJ2-6	TGCGCCAGCAGCCAACAGACAGGGGTGGCCTCTGGGGCCAACGTCCTGACTTTC	CASSQQTGVASGANVLTF
.	.	14	TRBV5-5	TRBJ1-6	TGTGCCAGCAGCAGAACAGGGTTGGGTTCACCCCTCCACTTT	CASSRTGLGSPLHF
.	.	13	TRBV6-1	TRBJ2-3	TGTGCCAGCAGTGAAATGAGCACAGATACGCAGTATTTT	CASSEMSTDTQYF
TRBD1	.	14	TRBV5-4	TRBJ2-7	TGTGCCAGCAGCCAGGACAGGGTAAGCTACGAGCAGTACTTC	CASSQDRVSYEQYF
TRBD2	once	15	TRBV10-3	TRBJ2-7	TGTGCCATCAGTGGGGATGGCGGGAGGGCCGGGGAGCAGTACTTC	CAISGDGGRAGEQYF
TRBD2	.	16	TRBV9	TRBJ2-1	TGTGCCAGCAGCGTACAGGGCGGGAGCTCCTACAATGAGCAGTTCTTC	CASSVQGGSSYNEQFF
TRBD2	.	17	TRBV5-1	TRBJ2-2	TGCGCCAGCACCCTAGCGGGAAGGGGTCTGAACACCGGGGAGCTGTTTTTT	CASTLAGRGLNTGELFF
.	few	13	TRBV19	TRBJ1-2	TGTGCCAGTAGTATGGGGGCTAACTATGGCTACACCTTC	CASSMGANYGYTF
.	.	12	TRBV11-1	TRBJ1-3	TGTGCCAGCGCCTCTGACGGTTCCACCATATATTTT	CASASDGSTIYF
.	.	15	TRBV11-2	TRBJ2-1	TGTGCCAGCAGCTTTCGTCAGGGACCCTACAATGAGCAGTTCTTC	CASSFRQGPYNEQFF
.	.	15	TRBV19	TRBJ1-5	TGTGCCAGTAGTATGGGCCGGGAGATTAATCAGCCCCAGCATTTT	CASSMGREINQPQHF
.	.	10	TRBV20-1	TRBJ2-7	TGCAGTGCTCTGAGATACGAGCAGTACTTC	CSALRYEQYF
.	once	13	TRBV28	TRBJ1-2	TGTGCCAGCACCCGCGTGGATAACTATGGCTACACCTTC	CASTRVDNYGYTF
.	.	15	TRBV11-2	TRBJ2-2	TGTGCCAGCAGCTTCCAGGCTTTAACGTCCGGGGAGCTGTTTTTT	CASSFQALTSGELFF
.	.	10	TRBV29-1	TRBJ1-1	TGCAGCGCGGTGAACACTGAAGCTTTCTTT	CSAVNTEAFF
.	once	13	TRBV27	TRBJ1-2	TGTGCCAGCAGTCCTAACGTAGGGGGTGGCTACACCTTC	CASSPNVGGGYTF
.	.	14	TRBV5-4	TRBJ2-7	TGTGCCAGCAGCTTTAGGTCGGGGTCGGGCGAGCAGTACTTC	CASSFRSGSGEQYF
.	.	15	TRBV9	TRBJ2-5	TGTGCCAGCAGCGTAAACGGGAGAGACGGGGAGACCCAGTACTTC	CASSVNGRDGETQYF
.	.	12	TRBV6-6	TRBJ2-7	TGTGCCAGCAGTTTCCAGGGTTACGAGCAGTACTTC	CASSFQGYEQYF
.	.	15	TRBV30	TRBJ1-5	TGTGCCTGGATGCCGGGTGACCGACGAGAGGGGTCCCAGCATTTT	CAWMPGDRREGSQHF
.	.	14	TRBV11-1	TRBJ1-3	TGTGCCAGCAGCTTCGGACAGTCTGGAAACACCATATATTTT	CASSFGQSGNTIYF
.	.	13	TRBV7-3	TRBJ2-7	TGTGCCAGCAGCTTAGTCCCCAGCTACGAGCAGTACTTC	CASSLVPSYEQYF
.	.	14	TRBV5-8	TRBJ1-5	TGTGCCAGCAGCCCCAGGGGTATCGGTCAGCCCCAGCATTTT	CASSPRGIGQPQHF
.	.	13	TRBV6-4	TRBJ2-2	TGTGCCAGCAGTGACGGACTGAACGGGGAGCTGTTTTTT	CASSDGLNGELFF
.	.	11	TRBV23-1	TRBJ2-7	TGCGCCAGCAGTCACCTCTACGAGCAGTACTTC	CASSHLYEQYF
.	.	14	TRBV5-1	TRBJ1-1	TGCGCCAGCAGCCCCGGCGATTTGAACACTGAAGCTTTCTTT	CASSPGDLNTEAFF
.	.	11	TRBV6-5	TRBJ2-1	TGTGCCAGCAGATCGGGGGTTGAGCAGTTCTTC	CASRSGVEQFF
.	.	15	TRBV13	TRBJ1-4	TGTGCCAGCAGCTTACGCACAGGTACTAATGAAAAACTGTTTTTT	CASSLRTGTNEKLFF
TRBD1	.	15	TRBV6-6	TRBJ2-7	TGTGCCAGCAGCGCCGGGACAGGGTTGTCCTACGAGCAGTACTTC	CASSAGTGLSYEQYF
TRBD2	.	15	TRBV5-1	TRBJ2-7	TGCGCCAGCAGCTTGGCGGGAGGGCCTGGGGACGAGCAGTACTTC	CASSLAGGPGDEQYF
.	few	15	TRBV5-5	TRBJ2-4	TGTGCCAGCAGATCCGAAGGAGGCGCCAAAAACATTCAGTACTTC	CASRSEGGAKNIQYF
TRBD2	.	15	TRBV6-1	TRBJ2-7	TGTGCCAGCAGCAGATCTAGCGGAACCTCCTACGAGCAGTACTTC	CASSRSSGTSYEQYF
.	few	15	TRBV10-1	TRBJ2-3	TGCGCCAGCAGCCTTAACGTCGGAACCGGGGATACGCAGTATTTT	CASSLNVGTGDTQYF
TRBD2	few	18	TRBV23-1	TRBJ2-4	TGCGCCAGCAGTCAAGCTCTAGCGGGAGAAAGGACCAAAAACATTCAGTACTTC	CASSQALAGERTKNIQYF
TRBD1	.	14	TRBV29-1	TRBJ2-1	TGCAGCGTTGAAGGACAGGGGAACTACAATGAGCAGTTCTTC	CSVEGQGNYNEQFF
TRBD2	.	20	TRBV9	TRBJ2-2	TGTGCCAGCAGCTCAGTAACGATAGGACTAGGCGGGAGAGGCACCGGGGAGCTGTTTTTT	CASSSVTIGLGGRGTGELFF
TRBD2	.	14	TRBV11-3	TRBJ2-7	TGTGCCAGCAGCGGGACTAGCGGGAGCCACGAGCAGTACTTC	CASSGTSGSHEQYF
.	.	14	TRBV7-2	TRBJ2-7	TGTGCCAGCAGCTTAGATGCAGCCTCCTACGAGCAGTACTTC	CASSLDAASYEQYF
.	.	13	TRBV13	TRBJ2-7	TGTGCCCGCCGCCCCAGGGGCTCCTACGAGCAGTACTTC	CARRPRGSYEQYF
.	.	14	TRBV28	TRBJ1-2	TGTGCCAGCAGTCCCCGCCAGGAGCGCTATGGCTACACCTTC	CASSPRQERYGYTF
.	.	11	TRBV28	TRBJ1-2	TGTGCCATCCAGGGGCCGTGGGGCTACACCTTC	CAIQGPWGYTF
.	once	15	TRBV19	TRBJ2-2	TGTGCCAGTTACTACAGGGACACGTCGCCCGGGGAGCTGTTTTTT	CASYYRDTSPGELFF